The present T cell receptor (beta chain) was sequenced within a study of CD8 T cells in Susac syndrome. Germline V lookup: CDR1 MNHEY, CDR2 SMNVEV (reference sequence). The V end was cut by 5 bases, the J end by 2 bases, with 16 bases between. The length of the CDR3 is 15 residues. With random hexamers, roughly 0.45 to 1 ug RNA was reverse transcribed. One entry per CDR3 protein results from TCRdb running MiXCR on the immunoSEQ multiplex PCR reads. This sample carries about 85,000 distinct CDR3 sequences, over 90% of them seen once, and the ten largest clones take roughly 0.46%. The gene calls are TRBV27 and TRBJ2-7, with D perhaps given as TRBD1 or TRBD2 (5 bases each). The sequencing sample was made of CD8+ T cells from PBMCs. This clonotype originated in a human donor with Susac syndrome. The CDR3 reads CASSPSWGRAYEQYF. The CDR3 DNA follows: TGTGCCAGCAGTCCCTCCTGGGGGAGAGCCTACGAGCAGTACTTC.